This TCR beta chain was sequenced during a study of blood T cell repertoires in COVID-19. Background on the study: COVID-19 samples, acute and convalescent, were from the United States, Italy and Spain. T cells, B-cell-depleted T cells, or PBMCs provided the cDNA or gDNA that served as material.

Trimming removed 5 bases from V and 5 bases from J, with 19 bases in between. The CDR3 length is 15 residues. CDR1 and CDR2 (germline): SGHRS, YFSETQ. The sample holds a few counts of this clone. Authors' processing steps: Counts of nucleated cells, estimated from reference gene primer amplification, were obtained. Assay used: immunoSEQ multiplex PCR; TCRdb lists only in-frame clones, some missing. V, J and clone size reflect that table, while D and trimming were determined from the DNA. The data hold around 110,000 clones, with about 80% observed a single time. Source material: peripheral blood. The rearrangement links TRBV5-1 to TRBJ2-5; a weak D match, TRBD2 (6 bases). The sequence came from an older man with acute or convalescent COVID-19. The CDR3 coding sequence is TGCGCCAGCAGTCTTGACGAAGGGAGGCGGGAGACCCAGTACTTC. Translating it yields CASSLDEGRRETQYF.